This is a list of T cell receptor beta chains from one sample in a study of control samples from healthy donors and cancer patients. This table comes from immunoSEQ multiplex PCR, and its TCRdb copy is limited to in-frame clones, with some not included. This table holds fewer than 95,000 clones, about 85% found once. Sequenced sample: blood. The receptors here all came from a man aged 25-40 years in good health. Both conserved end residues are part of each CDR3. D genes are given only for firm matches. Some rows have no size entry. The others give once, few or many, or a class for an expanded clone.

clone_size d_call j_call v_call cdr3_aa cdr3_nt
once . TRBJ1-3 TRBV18 CASSPPRGSGNTIYF TGTGCCAGCTCACCACCGAGGGGTTCTGGAAACACCATATATTTT
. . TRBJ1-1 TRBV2 CASSGTPIPEAFF TGTGCCAGCAGTGGGACTCCAATTCCTGAAGCTTTCTTT
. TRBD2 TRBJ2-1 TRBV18 CASSRTSGYNEQFF TGTGCCAGCTCACGGACTAGCGGGTACAATGAGCAGTTCTTC
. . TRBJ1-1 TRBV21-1 CASSKALVRGMNTEAFF TGTGCCAGCAGCAAAGCGCTTGTTCGGGGAATGAACACTGAAGCTTTCTTT
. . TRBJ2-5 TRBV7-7 CASSLNRGETQYF TGTGCCAGCAGCTTAAATCGGGGGGAGACCCAGTACTTC
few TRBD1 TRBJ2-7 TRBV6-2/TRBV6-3 CASSYPGQARIYEQYF TGTGCCAGCAGTTACCCCGGACAGGCGCGAATCTACGAGCAGTACTTC
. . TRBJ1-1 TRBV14 CASSLNLMTEAFF TGTGCCAGCAGCCTAAACTTGATGACTGAAGCTTTCTTT
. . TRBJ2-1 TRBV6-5 CASSLTGMNYNEQFF TGTGCCAGCAGTCTTACAGGGATGAACTACAATGAGCAGTTCTTC
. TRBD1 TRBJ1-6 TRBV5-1 CASSSDRDRYNSPLHF TGCGCCAGCAGCTCCGACCGGGACAGGTATAATTCACCCCTCCACTTT
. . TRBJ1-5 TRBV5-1 CASSLDGGNQPQHF TGCGCCAGCAGCTTGGATGGGGGGAACCAGCCCCAGCATTTT
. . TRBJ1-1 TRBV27 CASSFSNRDTEAFF TGTGCCAGCAGTTTTTCAAACAGAGACACTGAAGCTTTCTTT
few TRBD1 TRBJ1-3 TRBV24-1 CATSDWDRAGGNTIYF TGTGCCACCAGTGATTGGGACAGGGCGGGGGGAAACACCATATATTTT
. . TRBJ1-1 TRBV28 CASSFGVGTEAFF TGTGCCAGCAGTTTCGGGGTGGGCACTGAAGCTTTCTTT
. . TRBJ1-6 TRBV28 CASLPLVGSYNSPLHF TGTGCCAGCCTCCCGTTAGTGGGCTCCTATAATTCACCCCTCCACTTT
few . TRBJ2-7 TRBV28 CATKGGGYEQYF TGTGCCACGAAGGGGGGTGGGTACGAGCAGTACTTC
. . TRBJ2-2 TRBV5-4 CATQEGQNTGELFF TGTGCCACCCAGGAGGGGCAGAACACCGGGGAGCTGTTTTTT
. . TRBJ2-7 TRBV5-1 CASSLLVNYEQYF TGCGCCAGCAGCTTGTTGGTGAACTACGAGCAGTACTTC
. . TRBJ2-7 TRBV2 CASRVGTYEQYF TGTGCCAGCAGGGTGGGTACCTACGAGCAGTACTTC
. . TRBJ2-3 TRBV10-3 CAISRLAPVTDTQYF TGTGCCATCAGTAGGCTAGCGCCAGTCACAGATACGCAGTATTTT
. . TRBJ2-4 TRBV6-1 CASSEGQGGNIQYF TGTGCCAGCAGTGAAGGGCAGGGGGGAAACATTCAGTACTTC
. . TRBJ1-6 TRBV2 CASSEGRNSPLHF TGTGCCAGCAGTGAGGGACGAAATTCACCCCTCCACTTT
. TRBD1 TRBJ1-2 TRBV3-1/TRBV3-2 CASSRGQGYGYTF TGTGCCAGCAGCCGCGGACAGGGCTATGGCTACACCTTC
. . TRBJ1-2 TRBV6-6 CASSLSTGLYGYTF TGTGCCAGCAGTCTTTCCACAGGCCTCTATGGCTACACCTTC
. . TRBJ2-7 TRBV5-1 CASSLRQEEVQYF TGCGCCAGCAGCTTACGACAGGAAGAAGTGCAGTACTTC
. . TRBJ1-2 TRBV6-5 CASSRDYYGYTF TGTGCCAGCAGTCGGGATTACTATGGCTACACCTTC
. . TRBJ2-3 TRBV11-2 CASSFRGDTQYF TGTGCCAGCAGCTTTCGAGGGGATACGCAGTATTTT
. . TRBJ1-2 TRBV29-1 CSATLPANYGYTF TGCAGCGCTACCCTGCCAGCTAACTATGGCTACACCTTC
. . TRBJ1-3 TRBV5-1 CASTSGGSGNTIYF TGCGCCAGCACCTCGGGCGGTTCTGGAAACACCATATATTTT
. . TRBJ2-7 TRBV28 CASSLKYEQYF TGTGCCAGCAGTTTAAAGTACGAGCAGTACTTC
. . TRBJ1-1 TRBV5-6 CASTFQRLLTEAFF TGTGCCAGCACCTTCCAACGGCTACTTACTGAAGCTTTCTTT
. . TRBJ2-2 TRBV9 CASTIGGYTGELFF TGTGCCAGCACCATAGGAGGGTACACCGGGGAGCTGTTTTTT
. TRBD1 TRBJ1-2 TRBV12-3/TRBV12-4 CASSQTGDGYTF TGTGCCAGCAGTCAGACAGGGGATGGCTACACCTTC
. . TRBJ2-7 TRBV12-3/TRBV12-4 CASSFDEQYF TGTGCCAGCAGTTTCGACGAGCAGTACTTC
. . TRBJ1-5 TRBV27 CASSLGGQVQPQHF TGTGCCAGCAGTTTAGGAGGGCAGGTCCAGCCCCAGCATTTT
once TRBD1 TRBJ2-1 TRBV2 CASSYGTGAYNEQFF TGTGCCAGCAGCTACGGGACAGGGGCCTACAATGAGCAGTTCTTC
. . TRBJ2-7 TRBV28 CASSVFPNLGGRGSSLTYEQYF TGTGCCAGCAGCGTGTTCCCGAACCTGGGGGGGCGGGGATCATCCCTAACCTACGAGCAGTACTTC
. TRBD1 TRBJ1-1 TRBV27 CASRLGQGGAFF TGTGCCAGCAGATTAGGACAGGGTGGAGCTTTCTTT
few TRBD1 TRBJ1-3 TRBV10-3 CAISESALRGRGNTIYF TGTGCCATCAGTGAGTCGGCCCTTAGGGGGCGAGGAAACACCATATATTTT
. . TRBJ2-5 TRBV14 CASSRYPGPQETQYF TGTGCCAGCAGCCGGTATCCCGGGCCCCAAGAGACCCAGTACTTC
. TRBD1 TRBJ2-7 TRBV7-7 CASSLDRGYEQYF TGTGCCAGCAGCTTGGACAGGGGTTACGAGCAGTACTTC